This T cell receptor beta chain was sequenced during a study of control samples from healthy donors and cancer patients. Method: immunoSEQ multiplex PCR; TCRdb's copy keeps in-frame clones and lacks some. The table shows some 110,000 clones, with roughly 93% occurring only once. CDR3 length equals 14 residues. V shed 4 bases, J shed 6 bases, and the junction held 4 bases outside the gene matches. CDR1 LNHDA and CDR2 SQIVND come from the germline V gene (reference sequence). The sample was blood. The rearrangement uses TRBV19 and TRBJ1-5; 9 bases match TRBD1. The source is a man aged 30 to 45 in good health. CDR3 residues: CASSTTGGGQPQHF. In DNA form, the CDR3 reads TGTGCCAGTAGTACGACAGGGGGGGGTCAGCCCCAGCATTTT.